This entry describes one TCR beta chain. Its antigen is not identified. This specimen belongs to a study of T cell repertoires in cytomegalovirus infection. Notes on the study in general: Cumulative frequency (of public TCR beta family members) identified carriers of CMV plus the relevant HLA.

Deletions cut 6 bases from V and 1 base from J, with 15 bases between. Germline lookup yields CDR1 MNHNY and CDR2 SVGAGI (reference sequence). The CDR3 consists of 15 residues. A single record per CDR3 protein comes from TCRdb applying MiXCR to the reads. The sample includes approximately 180,000 distinct CDR3 sequences, about 21% of them seen just once. The sequencing sample was made of PBMCs. The chain carries TRBV6-6 and TRBJ1-2; no reliable D call. The sequence derives from a human donor in good health (CMV status not recorded). Some clones in this sample may be carry-over from other donors' samples. CDR3 loop: CASRITFQSNYGYTF. The CDR3 DNA reads as TGTGCCAGCAGGATTACGTTCCAGAGTAACTATGGCTACACCTTC.